This T cell receptor (beta chain) was identified during a study of immune cell composition in non-small cell lung cancer. Study observations and caveats: Tumour TCR-beta clonality was not significantly tied to smoking pack-years. Tumour-associated clones >0.5% occurred in roughly 30% of adenocarcinomas, 75% of squamous. Top 10 clone scores and clonality were higher in squamous than adenocarcinoma.

TCRdb's copy holds only in-frame clones and misses some; the assay was immunoSEQ multiplex PCR. The repertoire includes some 1,500 clones, more than 60% of them detected once, and around a quarter sits in the top ten. DNA was extracted from unsorted cell suspensions stored frozen. Comments on this clone: As yet, its antigen is unknown.

Sequencing was done on a sample of lung tumor tissue. This clonotype was sampled from a human donor with non-small cell lung cancer.

The CDR3 reads CASSFERDFYNEQFF. The CDR3 DNA reads as TGTGCCAGCAGCTTCGAGCGGGACTTTTACAATGAGCAGTTCTTC. The chain combines TRBV11-2 with TRBJ2-1; 7 nucleotides match TRBD2. Per germline, CDR1 SGHAT and CDR2 FQNNGV. This CDR3 spans 15 amino acids. V was clipped by 3 bases and J by 4 bases; unmatched bases: 6.